The next 24 T cell receptor beta chains were all read from a single sample in a study of STAT5B mutations in CD4+ large granular lymphocyte leukemia. TCRdb's copy holds only in-frame clones and misses some; the assay was immunoSEQ multiplex PCR. This sample has about 30,000 clones, with roughly 80% found just once. The sample was CD4+ T cells from blood buffy coats. The receptors come from a human donor in good health.

The chain joins TRBV6-5 to TRBJ1-5; weak D call: TRBD1 (6 bases). Between the trimmed V and J ends, which lost 5 bases and 4 bases, there was a span of 15 bases. The CDR3 runs to 15 residues. Germline V gene sequence: CDR1 MNHEY, CDR2 SVGAGI. The CDR3 protein is CASSLGGGMNQPQHF. The CDR3 nucleotides read TGTGCCAGCAGTCTCGGGGGCGGGATGAATCAGCCCCAGCATTTT.

The chain employs TRBV5-1 and TRBJ1-1; the D gene is possibly TRBD1 (6 bases). Germline V gene data show CDR1 as SGHRS and CDR2 as YFSETQ. V lost 1 base, J lost 1 base, and 14 bases lay in between. The CDR3 consists of 16 residues. The CDR3 region is CASSLPQLQGNTEAFF. The CDR3 DNA reads as TGCGCCAGCAGCTTGCCGCAATTACAGGGGAACACTGAAGCTTTCTTT.

Comments on this clone: Other DNA sequences in the sample encode the same CDR3. The CDR3 reads CASSSGTANTEAFF. The CDR3 region has the DNA TGCGCCAGCAGCTCCGGGACAGCCAACACTGAAGCTTTCTTT. The chain recombines TRBV5-1 with TRBJ1-1; 7 positions match TRBD1. The CDR3 spans 14 residues. Germline V gene sequence: CDR1 SGHRS, CDR2 YFSETQ. J lost 2 bases, V lost 3 bases, and 4 bases had no gene match.

The V call is TRBV15, the J call TRBJ2-1; 9 bases line up with TRBD2. Looked up from germline, CDR1 is LNHNV and CDR2 is YYDKDF (reference sequence). The V gene end was trimmed by 5 bases and the J gene end by 1 base; junction bases not matched to a gene: 15. The CDR3 is made up of 19 amino acids. CDR3 nucleotides: TGTGCCACCAGCCGGGCTTGGAGCGGGAGGAGAACATCCTACAATGAGCAGTTCTTC. Its translation: CATSRAWSGRRTSYNEQFF.

The chain is built from TRBV5-1 and TRBJ1-1, with 7 nucleotides matching TRBD1. Looked up from germline, CDR1 is SGHRS and CDR2 is YFSETQ. Trimming at V came to 4 bases and at J to 0 bases, leaving 6 bases not matched to a gene. CDR3 length: 15 amino acids. The CDR3 here is CASSTPGQMNTEAFF. The CDR3 DNA reads TGCGCCAGCAGCACGCCGGGACAGATGAACACTGAAGCTTTCTTT.

This clone is classed as medium-sized. The gene calls are TRBV28 and TRBJ2-7; D is undetermined. Trimming took 4 bases from V and 4 from J, leaving 20 bases between them. The CDR3 loop spans 16 amino acids. CDR1 MDHEN and CDR2 SYDVKM come from the germline V gene. The CDR3 here is CASSSVVSRFGYEQYF. The CDR3, as DNA: TGTGCCAGCAGTTCTGTCGTTAGCAGGTTTGGATACGAGCAGTACTTC.

The rearrangement links TRBV2 to TRBJ2-5; TRBD1 aligns across 8 bases. V lost 8 bases, J lost 5 bases, and 10 bases stayed unmatched. The CDR3 has 14 amino acids. The germline gives CDR1 SNHLY, CDR2 FYNNEI. CDR3 residues: CASVPDRVEETQYF. As DNA, the CDR3 is TGTGCCAGCGTTCCGGACAGGGTAGAGGAGACCCAGTACTTC.

The sample holds one count of this clone. The CDR3 is CASKAGYNEQFF. DNA of the CDR3: TGTGCCAGCAAAGCAGGGTACAATGAGCAGTTCTTC. This chain links TRBV6-6 with TRBJ2-1; tentative D call: TRBD1 (5 bases). The germline V gene encodes CDR1 MNHNY and CDR2 SVGAGI (reference sequence). The CDR3 is made up of 12 amino acids. V was clipped by 7 bases and J by 4 bases, with 8 bases between them.

The CDR3 region has the DNA TGTGCCATCAGTGAAGTCGGCGTTAGTACAGATACGCAGTATTTT. Its translation is CAISEVGVSTDTQYF. The chain joins TRBV10-3 to TRBJ2-3; D gene uncertain. The CDR3 spans 15 residues. V lost 3 bases and J lost 3, with 13 bases in between. Germline V lookup: CDR1 ENHRY, CDR2 SYGVKD.

This clone occurred once. The chain couples TRBV7-2 to TRBJ1-3, with D possibly matching TRBD1 (5 bases). Trimming removed 4 bases at V and 3 bases at J, with 10 bases between. The CDR3 is 14 amino acids. Germline V CDR1 and CDR2: SGHTA, FQGNSA. The CDR3 coding sequence is TGTGCCAGCAGCTATCAGGGTGGTGGAAACACCATATATTTT. This codes for CASSYQGGGNTIYF.

J is TRBJ1-2 and V is TRBV30, with D possibly TRBD1 on 5 matching bases. Germline CDR1 is GTSNPN and CDR2 is SVGIG (reference sequence). The CDR3 runs 16 residues. The V end was cut by 1 base, the J end by 5 bases, with 20 bases between. The CDR3 is CAWSALRGGTRYGYTF. The CDR3 DNA follows: TGTGCCTGGAGTGCCCTTCGAGGAGGGACCAGATATGGCTACACCTTC.

The CDR3 coding sequence is TGTGCCAGCAGTTACGGGGGGGGTAACCAAGAGACCCAGTACTTC. It codes for CASSYGGGNQETQYF. The chain joins TRBV6-5 to TRBJ2-5, with TRBD2 identical over 7 bases. From germline, CDR1 is MNHEY and CDR2 SVGAGI. The CDR3 contains 15 residues. Trimming cost V 2 bases and J 0 bases; bases outside gene matches: 3.

The rearrangement uses TRBV5-1 and TRBJ1-3; D not certain. The ends were cut back, 0 bases at V and 3 bases at J, with 4 bases in the middle. Germline values: CDR1 SGHRS, CDR2 YFSETQ. The CDR3 runs to 13 residues. CDR3 sequence (DNA): TGCGCCAGCAGCTTGGGCCTTGGAAACACCATATATTTT. Translated: CASSLGLGNTIYF. Supplemented by reference TRBV5-1 and TRBJ1-3, the full variable domain reads KAGVTQTPRYLIKTRGQQVTLSCSPISGHRSVSWYQQTPGQGLQFLFEYFSETQRNKGNFPGRFSGRQFSNSRSEMNVSTLELGDSALYLCASSLGLGNTIYFGEGSWLTVV.

The rearrangement links TRBV5-1 to TRBJ2-3, with D possibly being TRBD1 (6 bases). V gave up 4 bases and J gave up 2 bases, with 14 bases separating them. Germline V CDR1 and CDR2: SGHRS, YFSETQ. The CDR3 sequence is 15 residues long. In DNA form, the CDR3 reads TGCGCCAGCAGCCTGGGGACACCGACCACAGATACGCAGTATTTT. This gives the protein CASSLGTPTTDTQYF. The full variable domain, its missing parts supplied by reference TRBV5-1 and TRBJ2-3, is KAGVTQTPRYLIKTRGQQVTLSCSPISGHRSVSWYQQTPGQGLQFLFEYFSETQRNKGNFPGRFSGRQFSNSRSEMNVSTLELGDSALYLCASSLGTPTTDTQYFGPGTRLTVL.

The chain couples TRBV6-1 to TRBJ1-5; no firm D call. This CDR3 is 16 amino acids long. The germline V gene encodes CDR1 MNHNS and CDR2 SASEGT. Deletions cut 1 base from V and 10 bases from J, with 20 bases between. CDR3 coding DNA: TGTGCCAGCAGTGAAGATCAAGGGAGCCTTCTTGGACCCCAGCATTTT. It specifies CASSEDQGSLLGPQHF.

This clone turned up a few times. This rearrangement joins TRBV10-1 to TRBJ2-7; 9 bases line up with TRBD2. The CDR3 contains 16 residues. Germline V gives CDR1 WNHNN, CDR2 SYGVQD (reference sequence). Trimming cost V 6 bases and J 2 bases; bases outside gene matches: 11. The CDR3 DNA sequence: TGCGCCAGCAGCCCCTATAGCGGGAGTTGGGCCTACGAGCAGTACTTC. This gives the protein CASSPYSGSWAYEQYF.

The chain employs TRBV28 and TRBJ1-2; D is unclear. The CDR3 extends over 13 amino acids. Germline CDR1 is MDHEN and CDR2 is SYDVKM. Trimming pared 6 bases from V and 8 bases from J, leaving 16 bases between. The CDR3 here is CASRLSGQKGYTF. The CDR3 nucleotides are TGTGCCAGCAGGCTGTCGGGCCAAAAGGGCTACACCTTC.

The V and J genes are TRBV5-1 and TRBJ1-5; 8 bases fit TRBD1. J was trimmed by 5 bases and V by 4 bases; bases with no gene match: 2. CDR1 is SGHRS, CDR2 YFSETQ, per germline. This CDR3 region has 13 residues. The CDR3 DNA reads TGCGCCAGCAGCCTGGACAGGGATCAGCCCCAGCATTTT. Amino acids: CASSLDRDQPQHF.

The CDR3: CASSPGALGQPQHF. CDR3 sequence (DNA): TGTGCCAGTAGCCCGGGAGCTCTGGGTCAGCCCCAGCATTTT. This chain uses TRBV19 with TRBJ1-5; D is undetermined. CDR3 length: 14 amino acids. From germline, CDR1 is LNHDA and CDR2 SQIVND (reference sequence). The ends were cut back, 6 bases at V and 6 bases at J, with 15 bases in the middle.

Written as DNA, the CDR3 is TGTGCCAGCAGTGGGGACAGCGTATTGGGCAATGAGCAGTTCTTC. It codes for CASSGDSVLGNEQFF. The rearrangement joins TRBV2 to TRBJ2-1; 7 nucleotides match TRBD1. This CDR3 comprises 15 residues. Germline V CDR1 and CDR2: SNHLY, FYNNEI. V lost 4 bases, J lost 6 bases, and 9 bases stayed unmatched.

The rearrangement joins TRBV5-6 to TRBJ1-5; D might be TRBD1 (5 bases). V shed 2 bases and J shed 7 bases, with 22 bases lying between them. Germline CDR1 and CDR2: SGHDT and YYEEEE. The CDR3 covers 17 residues. The CDR3 coding sequence is TGTGCCAGCAGCTTCTACGGTCTGGGGGGGATGGGACAGCCCCAGCATTTT. Residues: CASSFYGLGGMGQPQHF.

CDR3 in amino acids: CASSLWGGSTDTQYF. The CDR3 DNA reads as TGTGCCAGCAGCCTGTGGGGGGGGAGCACAGATACGCAGTATTTT. V gene TRBV5-5 combines with J gene TRBJ2-3, with 7 positions matching TRBD2. V shed 4 bases, J shed 0 bases, and the junction held 5 bases outside the gene matches. Looked up from germline, CDR1 is SGHKS and CDR2 is YYEKEE (reference sequence). The CDR3 extends over 15 amino acids.

V usage is TRBV28 and J usage is TRBJ1-6, with D hard to call. V was cut by 10 bases and J by 9 bases, with 19 bases left in between. The germline CDR1 and CDR2 sequences are MDHEN and SYDVKM. The CDR3 loop spans 14 amino acids. The CDR3, as DNA: TGTGCCACTCAGCTCGAAGGGAGGAGTTCACCCCTCCACTTT. The encoded protein is CATQLEGRSSPLHF.

V gene TRBV5-1 combines with J gene TRBJ2-4, with 7 bases lining up with TRBD1. V was clipped by 4 bases and J by 0 bases; unmatched bases: 7. This CDR3 contains 16 residues. Germline loops: CDR1 SGHRS, CDR2 YFSETQ. The CDR3 region has the DNA TGCGCCAGCAGCCCGGGACAGACTTTAGCCAAAAACATTCAGTACTTC. Translated, it gives CASSPGQTLAKNIQYF. Full variable domain (rest looked up from reference TRBV5-1 and TRBJ2-4): KAGVTQTPRYLIKTRGQQVTLSCSPISGHRSVSWYQQTPGQGLQFLFEYFSETQRNKGNFPGRFSGRQFSNSRSEMNVSTLELGDSALYLCASSPGQTLAKNIQYFGAGTRLSVL.